This entry describes one T cell receptor (beta chain). Those enrolled, adults aged 18 to 89 years, came from roughly 23 US areas. Allocation to cohorts depended on clinical history reported by the participants. Germline V lookup: CDR1 GTSNPN, CDR2 SVGIG (reference sequence). Trimming took 0 bases from V and 7 from J, leaving 8 bases between them. The CDR3 is made up of 12 amino acids. The sample is drawn from a study of blood T cell repertoires in COVID-19. Assay used: immunoSEQ multiplex PCR; TCRdb lists only in-frame clones, some missing. The sample has roughly 330,000 clones, 85% to 90% seen once. The chain couples TRBV30 to TRBJ2-3; possibly TRBD1 for D (5 bases). The TCR originated in a woman younger than 30 who had recovered from COVID-19. Sample: PBMCs or T cells enriched from blood (not recorded which). The CDR3 nucleotides are TGTGCCTGGAGTGTCGACAGTAATACGCAGTATTTT. It specifies CAWSVDSNTQYF.